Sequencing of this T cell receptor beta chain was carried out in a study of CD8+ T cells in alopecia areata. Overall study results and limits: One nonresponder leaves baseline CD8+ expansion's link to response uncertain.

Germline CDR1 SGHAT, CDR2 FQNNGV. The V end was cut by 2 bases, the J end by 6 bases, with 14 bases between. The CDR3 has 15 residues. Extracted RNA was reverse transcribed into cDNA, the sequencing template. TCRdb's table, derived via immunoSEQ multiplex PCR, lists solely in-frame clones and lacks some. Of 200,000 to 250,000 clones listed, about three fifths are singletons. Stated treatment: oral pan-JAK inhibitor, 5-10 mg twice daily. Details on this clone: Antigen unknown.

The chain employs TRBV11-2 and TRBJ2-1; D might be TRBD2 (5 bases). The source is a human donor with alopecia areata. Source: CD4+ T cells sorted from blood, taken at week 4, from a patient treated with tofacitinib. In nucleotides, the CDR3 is TGTGCCAGCAGCTTAATGCAGCGGCGATTCAATGAGCAGTTCTTC. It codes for CASSLMQRRFNEQFF.